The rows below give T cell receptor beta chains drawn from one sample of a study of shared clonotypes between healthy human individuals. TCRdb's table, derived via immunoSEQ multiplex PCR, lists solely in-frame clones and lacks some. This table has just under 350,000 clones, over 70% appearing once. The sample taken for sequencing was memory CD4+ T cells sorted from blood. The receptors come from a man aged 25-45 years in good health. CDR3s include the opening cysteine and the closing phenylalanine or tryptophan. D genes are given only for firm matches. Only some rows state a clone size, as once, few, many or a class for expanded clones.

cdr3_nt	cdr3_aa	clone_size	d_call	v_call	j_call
TGTGCCAGCAGCCCGACAGGGTTGGAGACCCAGTACTTC	CASSPTGLETQYF	.	TRBD1	TRBV5-4	TRBJ2-5
TGCGCCAGCAGCTTGTCAACTAGCGGGGACACCGGGGAGCTGTTTTTT	CASSLSTSGDTGELFF	.	TRBD2	TRBV5-1	TRBJ2-2
TGCAGCGTTACAGGGGGGAGCACCGGGGAGCTGTTTTTT	CSVTGGSTGELFF	.	TRBD1	TRBV29-1	TRBJ2-2
TGCGCCAGCAGTTGGACAGGGACCTCGAACACCGGGGAGCTGTTTTTT	CASSWTGTSNTGELFF	.	TRBD1	TRBV5-1	TRBJ2-2
TGTGCCAGCAGCTTGGGCCAGCCAGTAAGCACAGATACGCAGTATTTT	CASSLGQPVSTDTQYF	few	.	TRBV5-4	TRBJ2-3
TGTGCCAGTAGTCGGCTTAGCGGGAGGGGGCCAGAGACCCAGTACTTC	CASSRLSGRGPETQYF	.	TRBD2	TRBV19	TRBJ2-5
TGTGCCAGCCGCGGGCCAGCGGTTGGTGATACGCAGTATTTT	CASRGPAVGDTQYF	.	.	TRBV7-2	TRBJ2-3
TGTGCCAGCAGTTTAGACGGGAACACCGGGGAGCTGTTTTTT	CASSLDGNTGELFF	few	.	TRBV27	TRBJ2-2
TGTGCCAGCAGCCCACCCGGCAAGGGGCCGTACGAGCAGTACTTC	CASSPPGKGPYEQYF	.	.	TRBV7-3	TRBJ2-7
TGTGCCATCAGTGAAGTGTCAGCGGGAGAAGAGACCCAGTACTTC	CAISEVSAGEETQYF	.	TRBD2	TRBV10-3	TRBJ2-5
TGTGCCAGCAGTGGAGGCAGCCAAGAGACCCAGTACTTC	CASSGGSQETQYF	.	.	TRBV2	TRBJ2-5
TGTGCCAGCACGAGCTCCTACAATGAGCAGTTCTTC	CASTSSYNEQFF	.	.	TRBV5-4	TRBJ2-1
TGTGCCAGCAGTTTTAGCAGGGACACAGATACGCAGTATTTT	CASSFSRDTDTQYF	.	.	TRBV27	TRBJ2-3
TGCGCCAGCAGCCAAACAACAGGAATCTTTAAGGACACTGAAGCTTTCTTT	CASSQTTGIFKDTEAFF	.	.	TRBV5-1	TRBJ1-1
TGTGCCAGCAGTTTAAACAGGGCGAGCAATCAGCCCCAGCATTTT	CASSLNRASNQPQHF	.	.	TRBV27	TRBJ1-5
TGTGCCACCAGTTCTGAGCGGCACTCCTACGAGCAGTACTTC	CATSSERHSYEQYF	once	.	TRBV15	TRBJ2-7
TGCGCCAGCAGCTCTGACAGGGAGGGCTGGCGGGACGGAGCAGATACGCAGTATTTT	CASSSDREGWRDGADTQYF	.	.	TRBV5-1	TRBJ2-3
TGTGCCAGCAGCGGGACTACTAATGAAAAACTGTTTTTT	CASSGTTNEKLFF	.	.	TRBV7-9	TRBJ1-4
TGTGCCATCAGTGAGCCCGGACTTAACACCGGGGAGCTGTTTTTT	CAISEPGLNTGELFF	.	.	TRBV10-3	TRBJ2-2
TGTGCCAGCAGGAGTACGGGACAGGGGGTTGTGGGCACTGAAGCTTTCTTT	CASRSTGQGVVGTEAFF	few	TRBD1	TRBV7-2	TRBJ1-1
TGTGCCAGTAGTATCGGGACAAATAATGAAAAACTGTTTTTT	CASSIGTNNEKLFF	few	.	TRBV19	TRBJ1-4
TGCGCCAGCAGCTTCGAGGGCGGAAACATTCAGTACTTC	CASSFEGGNIQYF	.	.	TRBV5-1	TRBJ2-4
TGTGCCAGCAGCTCCGGGATGCGGGACAATCAGCCCCAGCATTTT	CASSSGMRDNQPQHF	.	.	TRBV5-6	TRBJ1-5
TGCACCAGCAGCCAAGATCGGGCTACTCCAACCTACGAGCAGTACTTC	CTSSQDRATPTYEQYF	few	.	TRBV1	TRBJ2-7
TGTGCCAGCAGCCCCAAAGTGTACAGCCACGAGCAGTACTTC	CASSPKVYSHEQYF	many	.	TRBV5-6	TRBJ2-7
TGTGCCAGCAGCTTAGATAGGGCAGGGAAGTACACCTTC	CASSLDRAGKYTF	.	.	TRBV11-2	TRBJ1-2
TGTGCCACCAGCGGGACTATGAAAGGATTCTACGAGCAGTACTTC	CATSGTMKGFYEQYF	.	TRBD2	TRBV15	TRBJ2-7
TGTGCCAGCAGTGATAGCAATCAGCCCCAGCATTTT	CASSDSNQPQHF	.	.	TRBV28	TRBJ1-5
TGTGCCACCAGCAGAGTGTCGGGAACTAATGAAAAACTGTTTTTT	CATSRVSGTNEKLFF	few	.	TRBV15	TRBJ1-4
TGTGCCAGCGCCGTATCCGTAGGGCAGCCCCAGCATTTT	CASAVSVGQPQHF	.	.	TRBV7-2	TRBJ1-5
TGTGCCAGCAGCGTAGCCCTGGGGGCGGACTATGGCTACACCTTC	CASSVALGADYGYTF	.	.	TRBV9	TRBJ1-2
TGTGCCAGCAGTTTAGGGGGGACTAGGGACGAGCAGTACTTC	CASSLGGTRDEQYF	.	TRBD2	TRBV27	TRBJ2-7
TGTGCCAGCAGCCACAGGGACAACACAGATACGCAGTATTTT	CASSHRDNTDTQYF	.	.	TRBV27	TRBJ2-3
TGTGCCAGCAGTAACCCGGGACAGGGTGGCTACGAGCAGTACTTC	CASSNPGQGGYEQYF	.	TRBD1	TRBV27	TRBJ2-7
TGTGCCAGCAGCTCCGAACACAGGGGCGAGCAGTACTTC	CASSSEHRGEQYF	.	TRBD1	TRBV7-3	TRBJ2-7
TGTGCCAGCAGCTCGGACCGGGGCACCGGGGAGCTGTTTTTT	CASSSDRGTGELFF	few	.	TRBV11-2	TRBJ2-2
TGTGCCAGCAGCCCACAAAGTGGGTCTGAAAAACTGTTTTTT	CASSPQSGSEKLFF	.	.	TRBV7-9	TRBJ1-4
TGCGCCAGCAGCCGTGGACAGCCTAACTATGGCTACACCTTC	CASSRGQPNYGYTF	.	.	TRBV4-3	TRBJ1-2
TGTGCCAGCAGTTTGATGGGAACAGATACGCAGTATTTT	CASSLMGTDTQYF	.	.	TRBV28	TRBJ2-3
TGCGCCAGCAGCCGGGGCGCAAGCTATGGGACTGAAGCTTTCTTT	CASSRGASYGTEAFF	.	.	TRBV5-1	TRBJ1-1
TGCGCCAGCAGCTATTCTAGCGGGATAACCTACGAGCAGTACTTC	CASSYSSGITYEQYF	.	TRBD2	TRBV5-1	TRBJ2-7
TGCGCCAGCAGGGGGGTAGCGGGAGGCCTCTACGAGCAGTACTTC	CASRGVAGGLYEQYF	.	TRBD2	TRBV5-1	TRBJ2-7
TGCGCCAGCAGCCTGGGGACTGGTCAGAGCGATACGCAGTATTTT	CASSLGTGQSDTQYF	.	.	TRBV4-3	TRBJ2-3
TGTGCCAGCAGCTTAATCGAGGGGGATGAGCAGTTCTTC	CASSLIEGDEQFF	.	.	TRBV11-3	TRBJ2-1
TGTGCCAGCAGTGAACTACACAGCCTACCAAACTATGGCTACACCTTC	CASSELHSLPNYGYTF	.	.	TRBV6-1	TRBJ1-2
TGTGCCAGCAGCTCTTACCGAACGAACACCGGGGAGCTGTTTTTT	CASSSYRTNTGELFF	.	.	TRBV14	TRBJ2-2
TGTGCCAGCAGCTTACAAGCGGGCACCGGGGAGCTGTTTTTT	CASSLQAGTGELFF	many	.	TRBV7-2	TRBJ2-2
TGTGCCATCAGTGAGTCGAGCCGGGAGAGCTCCTACGAGCAGTACTTC	CAISESSRESSYEQYF	.	.	TRBV10-3	TRBJ2-7
TGCAGTGCTATGTGGGAGACCCAGTACTTC	CSAMWETQYF	.	.	TRBV20-1	TRBJ2-5
TGTGCCAGCAGTCCCGGGAGTATTTTGTTCTTC	CASSPGSILFF	.	.	TRBV11-2	TRBJ2-1